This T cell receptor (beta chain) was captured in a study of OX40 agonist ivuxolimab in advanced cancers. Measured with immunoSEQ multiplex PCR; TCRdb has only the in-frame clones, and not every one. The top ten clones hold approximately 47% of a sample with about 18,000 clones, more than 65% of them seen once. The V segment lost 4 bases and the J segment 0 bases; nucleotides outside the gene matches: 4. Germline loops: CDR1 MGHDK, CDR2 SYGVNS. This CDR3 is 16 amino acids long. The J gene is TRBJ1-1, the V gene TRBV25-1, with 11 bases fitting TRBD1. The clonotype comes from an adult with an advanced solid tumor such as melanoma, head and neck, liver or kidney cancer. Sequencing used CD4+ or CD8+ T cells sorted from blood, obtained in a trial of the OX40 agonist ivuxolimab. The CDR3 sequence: CASSAGQGALNTEAFF. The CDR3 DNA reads TGTGCCAGCAGTGCCGGACAGGGGGCATTGAACACTGAAGCTTTCTTT. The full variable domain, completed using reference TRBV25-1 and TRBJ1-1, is EADIYQTPRYLVIGTGKKITLECSQTMGHDKMYWYQQDPGMELHLIHYSYGVNSTEKGDLSSESTVSRIRTEHFPLTLESARPSHTSQYLCASSAGQGALNTEAFFGQGTRLTVV.